This T cell receptor beta chain emerged from a study of CD8 T cells in Susac syndrome. Random hexamers were used to reverse transcribe roughly 0.45 to 1 ug of RNA. It was immunoSEQ multiplex PCR that amplified TCR beta CDR3 across 54 Vbeta and 13 Jbeta. TCRdb used MiXCR to reprocess the immunoSEQ multiplex PCR reads, holding one entry per CDR3 protein. This sample has approximately 170,000 distinct CDR3 sequences, with about 91% found just once. The CDR3 is 15 residues long. CDR1 and CDR2 from the germline V gene are MNHEY and SVGEGT. Trimming left V 5 bases short and J 1 base short, with 15 bases between.

What was sequenced was CD4+ T cells from PBMCs. The chain carries TRBV6-2 or TRBV6-3 and TRBJ2-7; D call uncertain. The TCR originated in a human donor in good health. The CDR3 sequence: CASSTPGSRSYEQYF. The CDR3 DNA reads as TGTGCCAGCAGTACCCCCGGCAGTAGATCCTACGAGCAGTACTTC.